This T cell receptor (beta chain) stems from a study of CD4 and CD8 cells across lung adenocarcinoma regions. Samples came from patients with localized non-small cell lung adenocarcinoma. MiXCR was run by TCRdb on the PCR reads, yielding one entry per CDR3 protein. The repertoire holds about 19,000 distinct CDR3 sequences, with around half as singletons. The receptor's source is a female donor with lung adenocarcinoma. The CD4 and CD8 labels of this study may be unreliable. Sequencing input: CD8+ T cells from the center of a lung tumor.

The chain's CDR3 is CASRASGSSYNEQFF. In nucleotides, the CDR3 is TGTGCCAGCAGGGCTAGCGGGAGCTCCTACAATGAGCAGTTCTTC. V and J are TRBV6-1 and TRBJ2-1; 10 bases are shared with TRBD2. Germline CDR1 and CDR2: MNHNS and SASEGT. The CDR3 loop spans 15 amino acids. With V trimmed by 6 bases and J by 0 bases, 2 bases remained unmatched.